These T cell receptor beta chains were read from a single sample in a study of T cell repertoires in cytomegalovirus infection. TCRdb processed the reads anew with MiXCR; each CDR3 protein has one entry. The table has 550,000 to 700,000 distinct CDR3 sequences, just under 40% seen once; the top ten hold 48%. Antigens of these TCRs are unknown. Specimen: cultured PBMCs, collected from culture after CMV antigen stimulation. All receptors derive from a human donor in good health (CMV status not recorded). Some clones in this sample may be carry-over from other donors' samples. The CDR3 runs from the conserved cysteine through the conserved F or W. Fields, in order: V gene, J gene, clone size, D gene, CDR3 protein, CDR3 DNA. The D gene is left open where the match is weak. The size of a clone is reported for some rows only, either as once, few or many, or as a class for expanded clones.

V gene: TRBV7-6; J gene: TRBJ2-3; clone size: NA; D gene: NA; CDR3 protein: CASSPGALSLATDTQYF; CDR3 DNA: TGTGCCAGCAGTCCCGGGGCCCTATCTTTGGCCACAGATACGCAGTATTTT
V gene: TRBV7-2; J gene: TRBJ2-7; clone size: few; D gene: TRBD2; CDR3 protein: CASSYRSSGSPYEQYF; CDR3 DNA: TGTGCCAGCAGCTACCGATCTAGCGGGAGTCCCTACGAGCAGTACTTC
V gene: TRBV6-1; J gene: TRBJ1-1; clone size: NA; D gene: NA; CDR3 protein: CASSVDRENTEAFF; CDR3 DNA: TGTGCCAGCAGTGTTGACAGAGAGAACACTGAAGCTTTCTTT
V gene: TRBV19; J gene: TRBJ2-6; clone size: few; D gene: NA; CDR3 protein: CASSPRGRGANVLTF; CDR3 DNA: TGTGCCAGTAGCCCGAGGGGCAGGGGGGCCAACGTCCTGACTTTC
V gene: TRBV6-2/TRBV6-3; J gene: TRBJ2-1; clone size: NA; D gene: NA; CDR3 protein: CASSYGRGFSYNEQFF; CDR3 DNA: TGTGCCAGCAGTTACGGGCGCGGTTTCTCCTACAATGAGCAGTTCTTC
V gene: TRBV19; J gene: TRBJ2-2; clone size: few; D gene: TRBD1; CDR3 protein: CASRQGLSTGELFF; CDR3 DNA: TGTGCCAGTAGACAGGGGTTGAGCACCGGGGAGCTGTTTTTT
V gene: TRBV11-2; J gene: TRBJ1-5; clone size: NA; D gene: TRBD1; CDR3 protein: CASSQKGQGYQPQHF; CDR3 DNA: TGTGCCAGCAGCCAAAAGGGACAGGGGTATCAGCCCCAGCATTTT
V gene: TRBV6-2/TRBV6-3; J gene: TRBJ2-1; clone size: NA; D gene: NA; CDR3 protein: CASSLPFGDEQFF; CDR3 DNA: TGTGCCAGCAGTTTACCCTTTGGGGATGAGCAGTTCTTC
V gene: TRBV7-6; J gene: TRBJ1-2; clone size: NA; D gene: NA; CDR3 protein: CASSFAYGYTF; CDR3 DNA: TGTGCCAGCAGCTTTGCCTATGGCTACACCTTC
V gene: TRBV4-1; J gene: TRBJ1-1; clone size: NA; D gene: NA; CDR3 protein: CASSQVTADGAEAFF; CDR3 DNA: TGCGCCAGCAGCCAAGTGACCGCTGATGGGGCTGAAGCTTTCTTT
V gene: TRBV19; J gene: TRBJ1-1; clone size: NA; D gene: TRBD1; CDR3 protein: CASWQGATKAFF; CDR3 DNA: TGTGCCAGTTGGCAGGGGGCGACTAAAGCTTTCTTT
V gene: TRBV23-1; J gene: TRBJ2-1; clone size: NA; D gene: NA; CDR3 protein: CASIWDGPRFF; CDR3 DNA: TGCGCCAGCATTTGGGACGGGCCTAGGTTCTTC
V gene: TRBV11-2; J gene: TRBJ1-1; clone size: NA; D gene: NA; CDR3 protein: CASSPLRGPDTEAFF; CDR3 DNA: TGTGCCAGCAGCCCCCTCCGGGGCCCGGACACTGAAGCTTTCTTT
V gene: TRBV7-2; J gene: TRBJ2-5; clone size: few; D gene: TRBD2; CDR3 protein: CASSSRRLAGVETQYF; CDR3 DNA: TGTGCCAGCAGCTCTCGACGACTAGCGGGGGTCGAGACCCAGTACTTC
V gene: TRBV28; J gene: TRBJ1-1; clone size: few; D gene: TRBD1; CDR3 protein: CASSAHRTGLLNTEAFF; CDR3 DNA: TGTGCCAGCAGCGCCCATAGGACAGGGCTGTTGAACACTGAAGCTTTCTTT
V gene: TRBV7-9; J gene: TRBJ1-1; clone size: NA; D gene: NA; CDR3 protein: CASSWRGVGTEAFF; CDR3 DNA: TGTGCCAGCAGCTGGCGGGGAGTGGGAACTGAAGCTTTCTTT
V gene: TRBV7-2; J gene: TRBJ2-1; clone size: NA; D gene: TRBD2; CDR3 protein: CASSLAYGGSSYNEQFF; CDR3 DNA: TGTGCCAGCAGCTTAGCGTACGGCGGGAGTTCCTACAATGAGCAGTTCTTC
V gene: TRBV20-1; J gene: TRBJ2-3; clone size: NA; D gene: NA; CDR3 protein: CSARVEGGTDTQYF; CDR3 DNA: TGCAGTGCTAGAGTCGAGGGAGGCACAGATACGCAGTATTTT
V gene: TRBV2; J gene: TRBJ2-7; clone size: few; D gene: TRBD1; CDR3 protein: CASSMDRGAFPYF; CDR3 DNA: TGTGCCAGCAGTATGGACAGGGGAGCTTTCCCGTACTTC
V gene: TRBV3-1; J gene: TRBJ2-1; clone size: NA; D gene: NA; CDR3 protein: CASSQRVGAFSYNEQFF; CDR3 DNA: TGTGCCAGCAGCCAGAGGGTAGGGGCATTTTCCTACAATGAGCAGTTCTTC
V gene: TRBV7-2; J gene: TRBJ2-1; clone size: NA; D gene: TRBD2; CDR3 protein: CASSKGLAVYNEQFF; CDR3 DNA: TGTGCCAGCAGCAAAGGACTAGCGGTGTACAATGAGCAGTTCTTC
V gene: TRBV9; J gene: TRBJ1-2; clone size: NA; D gene: NA; CDR3 protein: CASSPRLGANYGYTF; CDR3 DNA: TGTGCCAGCAGCCCCCGTCTAGGGGCTAACTATGGCTACACCTTC
V gene: TRBV7-2; J gene: TRBJ2-3; clone size: few; D gene: TRBD2; CDR3 protein: CASSRSGGGTDTQYF; CDR3 DNA: TGTGCCAGCAGCAGAAGCGGGGGTGGCACAGATACGCAGTATTTT
V gene: TRBV5-1; J gene: TRBJ1-6; clone size: NA; D gene: NA; CDR3 protein: CASSSETQGNSPLHF; CDR3 DNA: TGCGCCAGCAGCTCTGAAACACAGGGTAATTCACCCCTCCACTTT
V gene: TRBV4-1; J gene: TRBJ2-3; clone size: NA; D gene: NA; CDR3 protein: CASSQDQAPGPDTQYF; CDR3 DNA: TGCGCCAGCAGCCAAGATCAGGCCCCAGGCCCAGATACGCAGTATTTT
V gene: TRBV19; J gene: TRBJ1-4; clone size: NA; D gene: NA; CDR3 protein: CASMRTQRAGNEKLFF; CDR3 DNA: TGTGCCAGTATGAGGACGCAACGGGCCGGAAATGAAAAACTGTTTTTT
V gene: TRBV10-3; J gene: TRBJ2-2; clone size: few; D gene: TRBD2; CDR3 protein: CAISVASGSTGELFF; CDR3 DNA: TGTGCCATCAGTGTCGCTAGCGGGAGTACCGGGGAGCTGTTTTTT
V gene: TRBV7-2; J gene: TRBJ2-1; clone size: NA; D gene: NA; CDR3 protein: CASSTGLQTYNEQFF; CDR3 DNA: TGTGCCAGCAGCACGGGACTTCAGACCTACAATGAGCAGTTCTTC
V gene: TRBV7-2; J gene: TRBJ2-1; clone size: many; D gene: TRBD2; CDR3 protein: CASSSPSGHEQFF; CDR3 DNA: TGTGCCAGCAGCTCCCCTAGCGGCCATGAGCAGTTCTTC
V gene: TRBV7-2; J gene: TRBJ2-7; clone size: NA; D gene: NA; CDR3 protein: CASSLRSAYEQYF; CDR3 DNA: TGTGCCAGCAGCTTAAGGTCAGCCTACGAGCAGTACTTC
V gene: TRBV12-3/TRBV12-4; J gene: TRBJ1-4; clone size: few; D gene: NA; CDR3 protein: CASSLSEKLFF; CDR3 DNA: TGTGCCAGCAGTTTGTCTGAAAAACTGTTTTTT
V gene: TRBV7-2; J gene: TRBJ2-7; clone size: NA; D gene: NA; CDR3 protein: CASSLSAVSSYEQYF; CDR3 DNA: TGTGCCAGCAGCTTAAGCGCGGTAAGCTCCTACGAGCAGTACTTC
V gene: TRBV19; J gene: TRBJ2-7; clone size: few; D gene: TRBD2; CDR3 protein: CASSQLAGDHYEQYF; CDR3 DNA: TGTGCCAGTAGTCAGTTAGCGGGAGATCACTACGAGCAGTACTTC
V gene: TRBV5-6; J gene: TRBJ1-2; clone size: NA; D gene: NA; CDR3 protein: CASSFVVEGNYGYTF; CDR3 DNA: TGTGCCAGCAGCTTCGTTGTTGAGGGAAACTATGGCTACACCTTC
V gene: TRBV2; J gene: TRBJ2-3; clone size: few; D gene: NA; CDR3 protein: CASSEGTDTQYF; CDR3 DNA: TGTGCCAGCAGTGAAGGCACAGATACGCAGTATTTT
V gene: TRBV19; J gene: TRBJ1-1; clone size: NA; D gene: TRBD1; CDR3 protein: CASSLTQGRGTEAFF; CDR3 DNA: TGTGCCAGTAGTTTAACACAGGGGCGGGGAACTGAAGCTTTCTTT
V gene: TRBV11-2; J gene: TRBJ2-7; clone size: NA; D gene: TRBD2; CDR3 protein: CASSSGLVGYEQYF; CDR3 DNA: TGTGCCAGCAGCTCCGGACTAGTCGGGTACGAGCAGTACTTC
V gene: TRBV7-2; J gene: TRBJ2-7; clone size: NA; D gene: TRBD2; CDR3 protein: CASSTASAGEGYEQYF; CDR3 DNA: TGTGCCAGCAGCACTGCATCGGCGGGAGAAGGCTACGAGCAGTACTTC
V gene: TRBV7-2; J gene: TRBJ1-5; clone size: many; D gene: TRBD1; CDR3 protein: CASSTQGADQPQHF; CDR3 DNA: TGTGCCAGCAGCACACAGGGGGCGGATCAGCCCCAGCATTTT
V gene: TRBV5-1; J gene: TRBJ2-5; clone size: NA; D gene: NA; CDR3 protein: CASSLESETQYF; CDR3 DNA: TGCGCCAGCAGCTTGGAATCTGAGACCCAGTACTTC
V gene: TRBV7-2; J gene: TRBJ2-7; clone size: few; D gene: TRBD2; CDR3 protein: CASSLVGSGGAYEQYF; CDR3 DNA: TGTGCCAGCAGCTTAGTCGGTAGCGGGGGGGCCTACGAGCAGTACTTC